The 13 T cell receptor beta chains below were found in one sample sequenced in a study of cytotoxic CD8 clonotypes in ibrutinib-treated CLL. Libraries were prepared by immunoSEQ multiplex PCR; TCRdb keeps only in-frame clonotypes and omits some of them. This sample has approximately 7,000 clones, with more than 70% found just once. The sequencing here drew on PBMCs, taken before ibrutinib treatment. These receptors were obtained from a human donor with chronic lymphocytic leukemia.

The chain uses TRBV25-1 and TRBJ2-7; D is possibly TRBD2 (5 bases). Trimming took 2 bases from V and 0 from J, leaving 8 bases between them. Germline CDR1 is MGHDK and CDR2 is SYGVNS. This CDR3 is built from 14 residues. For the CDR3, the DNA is TGTGCCAGCAGTGAAGAGGGTCTCTCCTACGAGCAGTACTTC. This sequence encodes CASSEEGLSYEQYF.

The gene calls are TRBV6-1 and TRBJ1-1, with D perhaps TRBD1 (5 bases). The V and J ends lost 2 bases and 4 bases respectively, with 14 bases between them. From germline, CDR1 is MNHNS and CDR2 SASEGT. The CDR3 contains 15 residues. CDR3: CASSESGAGSTEAFF. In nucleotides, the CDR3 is TGTGCCAGCAGTGAAAGTGGGGCGGGGAGCACTGAAGCTTTCTTT.

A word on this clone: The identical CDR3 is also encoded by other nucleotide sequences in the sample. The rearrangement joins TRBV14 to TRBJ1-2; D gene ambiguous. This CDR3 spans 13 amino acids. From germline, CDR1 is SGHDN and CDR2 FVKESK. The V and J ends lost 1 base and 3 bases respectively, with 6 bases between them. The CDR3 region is CASSQGRYYGYTF. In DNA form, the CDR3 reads TGTGCCAGCAGCCAAGGCAGGTACTATGGCTACACCTTC.

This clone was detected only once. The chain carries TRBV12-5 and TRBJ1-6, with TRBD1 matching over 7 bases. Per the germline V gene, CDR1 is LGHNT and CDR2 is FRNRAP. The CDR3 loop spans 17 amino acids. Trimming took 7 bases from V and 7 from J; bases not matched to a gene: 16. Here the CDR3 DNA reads TGTGCTAGTGAAAACCGACAGGGACAATCAGGAAATTCACCCCTCCACTTT. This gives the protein CASENRQGQSGNSPLHF.

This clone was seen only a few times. The CDR3 DNA follows: TGTGCCAGCTCACCAGACAGGGAACTTGGCTATGGCTACACCTTC. Its protein product is CASSPDRELGYGYTF. The rearrangement joins TRBV18 to TRBJ1-2; TRBD1 aligns across 7 bases. V was clipped by 2 bases and J by 4 bases; unmatched bases: 7. The CDR3 covers 15 residues. Germline assignment: CDR1 KGHSH and CDR2 LQKENI. The variable domain in full, with the rest retrieved from reference TRBV18 and TRBJ1-2, is NAGVMQNPRHLVRRRGQEARLRCSPMKGHSHVYWYRQLPEEGLKFMVYLQKENIIDESGMPKERFSAEFPKEGPSILRIQQVVRGDSAAYFCASSPDRELGYGYTFGSGTRLTVV.

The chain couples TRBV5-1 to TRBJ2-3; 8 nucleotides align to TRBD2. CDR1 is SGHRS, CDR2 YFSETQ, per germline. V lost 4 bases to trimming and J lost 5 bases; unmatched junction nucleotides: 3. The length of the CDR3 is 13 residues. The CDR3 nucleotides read TGCGCCAGCAGCCCCCGGGGGGGAGATACGCAGTATTTT. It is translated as CASSPRGGDTQYF.

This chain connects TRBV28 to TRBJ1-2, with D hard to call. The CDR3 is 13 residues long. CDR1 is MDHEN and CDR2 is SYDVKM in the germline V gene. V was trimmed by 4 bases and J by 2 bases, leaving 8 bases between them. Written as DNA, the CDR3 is TGTGCCAGCAGTTCGGGGTTCAACTATGGCTACACCTTC. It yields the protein CASSSGFNYGYTF.

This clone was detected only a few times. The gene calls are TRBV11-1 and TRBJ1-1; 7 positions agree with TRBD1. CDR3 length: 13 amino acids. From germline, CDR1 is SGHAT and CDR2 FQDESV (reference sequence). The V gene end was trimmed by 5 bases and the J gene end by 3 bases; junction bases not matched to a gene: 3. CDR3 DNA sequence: TGTGCCAGCAGCCATGGACAGGACACTGAAGCTTTCTTT. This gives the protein CASSHGQDTEAFF.

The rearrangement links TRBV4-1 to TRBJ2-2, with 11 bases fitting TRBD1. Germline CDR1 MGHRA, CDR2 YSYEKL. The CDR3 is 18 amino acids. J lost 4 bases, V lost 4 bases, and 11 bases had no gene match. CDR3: CASSRRGGQGAGTGELFF. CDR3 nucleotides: TGCGCCAGCAGCCGTAGGGGCGGACAGGGGGCTGGCACCGGGGAGCTGTTTTTT.

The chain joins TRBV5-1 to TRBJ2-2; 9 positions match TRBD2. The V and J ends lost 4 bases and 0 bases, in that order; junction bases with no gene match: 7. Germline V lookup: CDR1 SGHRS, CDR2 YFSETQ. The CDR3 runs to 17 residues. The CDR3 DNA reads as TGCGCCAGCAGCCTCCAAGCGGGAGGCTCGAACACCGGGGAGCTGTTTTTT. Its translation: CASSLQAGGSNTGELFF.

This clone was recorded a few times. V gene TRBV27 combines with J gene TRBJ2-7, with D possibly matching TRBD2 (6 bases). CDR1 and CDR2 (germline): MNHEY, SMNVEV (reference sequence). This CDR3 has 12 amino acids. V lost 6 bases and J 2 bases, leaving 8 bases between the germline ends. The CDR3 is CASSPGAYEQYF. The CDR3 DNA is TGTGCCAGCAGCCCGGGGGCCTACGAGCAGTACTTC.

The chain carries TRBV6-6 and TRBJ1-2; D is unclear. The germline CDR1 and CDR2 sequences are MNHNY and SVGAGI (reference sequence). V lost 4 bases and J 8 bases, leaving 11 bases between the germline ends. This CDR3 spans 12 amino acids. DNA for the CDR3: TGTGCCAGCAGTTTGGAGTTCGTGGGCTACACCTTC. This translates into CASSLEFVGYTF.

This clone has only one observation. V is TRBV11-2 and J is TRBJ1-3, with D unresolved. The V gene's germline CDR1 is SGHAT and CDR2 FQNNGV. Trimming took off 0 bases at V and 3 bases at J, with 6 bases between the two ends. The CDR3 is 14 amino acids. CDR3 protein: CASSLERVGNTIYF. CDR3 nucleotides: TGTGCCAGCAGCTTAGAGCGGGTTGGAAACACCATATATTTT.